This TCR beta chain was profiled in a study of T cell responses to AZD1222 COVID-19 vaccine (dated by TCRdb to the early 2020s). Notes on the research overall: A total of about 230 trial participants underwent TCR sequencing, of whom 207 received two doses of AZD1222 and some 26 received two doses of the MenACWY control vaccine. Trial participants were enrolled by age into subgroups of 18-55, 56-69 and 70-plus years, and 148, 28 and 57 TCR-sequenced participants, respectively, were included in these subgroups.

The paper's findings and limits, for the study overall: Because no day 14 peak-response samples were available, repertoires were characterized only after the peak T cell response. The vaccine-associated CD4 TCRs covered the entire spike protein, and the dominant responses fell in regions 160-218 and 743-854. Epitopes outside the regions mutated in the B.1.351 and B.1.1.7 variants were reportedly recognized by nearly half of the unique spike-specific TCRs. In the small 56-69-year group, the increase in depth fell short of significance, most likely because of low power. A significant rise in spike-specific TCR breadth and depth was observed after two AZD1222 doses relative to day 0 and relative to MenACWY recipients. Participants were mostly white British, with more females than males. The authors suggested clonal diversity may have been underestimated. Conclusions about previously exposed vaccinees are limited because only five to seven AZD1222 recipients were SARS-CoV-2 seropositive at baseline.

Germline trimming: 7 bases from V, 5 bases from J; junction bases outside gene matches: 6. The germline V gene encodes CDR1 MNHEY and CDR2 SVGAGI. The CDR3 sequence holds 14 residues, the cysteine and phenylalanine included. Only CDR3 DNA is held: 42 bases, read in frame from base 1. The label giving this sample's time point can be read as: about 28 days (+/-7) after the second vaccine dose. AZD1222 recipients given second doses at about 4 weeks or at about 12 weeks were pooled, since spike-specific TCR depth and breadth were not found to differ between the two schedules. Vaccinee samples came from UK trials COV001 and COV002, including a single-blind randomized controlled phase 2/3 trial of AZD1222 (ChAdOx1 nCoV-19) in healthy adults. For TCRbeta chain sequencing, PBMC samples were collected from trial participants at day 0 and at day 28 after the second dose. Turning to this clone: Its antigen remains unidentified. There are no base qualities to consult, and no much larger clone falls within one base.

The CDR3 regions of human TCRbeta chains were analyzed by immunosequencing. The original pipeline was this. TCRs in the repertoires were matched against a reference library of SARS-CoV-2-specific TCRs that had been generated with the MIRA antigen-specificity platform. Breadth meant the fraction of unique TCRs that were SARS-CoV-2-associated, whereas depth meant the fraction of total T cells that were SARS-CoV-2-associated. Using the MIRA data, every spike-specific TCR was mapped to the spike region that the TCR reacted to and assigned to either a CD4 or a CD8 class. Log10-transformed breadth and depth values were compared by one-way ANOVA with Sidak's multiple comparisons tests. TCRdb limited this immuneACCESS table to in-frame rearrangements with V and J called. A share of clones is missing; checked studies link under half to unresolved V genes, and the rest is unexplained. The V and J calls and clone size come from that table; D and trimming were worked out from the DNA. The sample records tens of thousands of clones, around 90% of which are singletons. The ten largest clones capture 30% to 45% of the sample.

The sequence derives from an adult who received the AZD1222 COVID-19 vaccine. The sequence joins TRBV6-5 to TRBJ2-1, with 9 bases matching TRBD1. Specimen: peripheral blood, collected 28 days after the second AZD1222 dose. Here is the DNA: TGTGCCAGCAAGGGACAGGGCTTAAACAATGAGCAGTTCTTC. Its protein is CASKGQGLNNEQFF.